A single TCR beta chain is shown here with its context. Here immunoSEQ multiplex PCR was the method, and the copy in TCRdb shows in-frame clones only, minus some. Here the sample spans roughly 150,000 clones, roughly 95% being singletons. This entry comes from a study of cytomegalovirus exposure and HLA in healthy donors. Trimming removed 0 bases from V and 1 base from J; junction bases left unmatched: 2. This CDR3 is built from 15 residues. Germline V gene data show CDR1 as SGHTA and CDR2 as FQGNSA. The chain is built from TRBV7-2 and TRBJ1-1, with TRBD1 matching 7 bases. The sequenced material came from PBMCs. The source is a woman under 30 in good health and CMV-seronegative. The CDR3 region is CASSLAGTANTEAFF. The CDR3 DNA reads as TGTGCCAGCAGCTTAGCCGGGACAGCGAACACTGAAGCTTTCTTT.